The 24 T cell receptor beta chains below all came from one sample that was sequenced in a study of shared clonotypes between healthy human individuals (dated by TCRdb to the early 2020s). The method was the immunoSEQ multiplex PCR assay. TCRdb retrieved this table from immuneACCESS and kept in-frame rearrangements only. Not all clones are present; in checked studies, unresolved V genes account for under half, and no reason is known for the remainder. Within this sample are 1.5 million to 1.9 million clones, with 95% to 99% of them counted one time only. About 0.45% of the sample comes from the top ten. The sequenced sample was naive CD4+ T cells sorted from blood. The sample's cell subset or site label, in plain terms: CD45RA+ positively selected. These receptor sequences come from a man between 25 and 39 years old in good health.

Regarding this clone: Distinct nucleotide sequences in the sample also encode this CDR3. V usage is TRBV18 and J usage is TRBJ1-1; the match to TRBD1 covers 7 bases. The CDR3 is 14 amino acids. Germline CDR1 is KGHSH and CDR2 is LQKENI. Germline trimming cut 3 bases from V and 3 bases from J; bases unmatched to any gene: 4. The CDR3 loop reads CASSPDRTYTEAFF. The DNA for the CDR3 is TGTGCCAGCTCACCGGACAGGACGTACACTGAAGCTTTCTTT.

The J gene is TRBJ2-1, the V gene TRBV6-5; 7 positions agree with TRBD2. CDR1 and CDR2 from the germline V gene are MNHEY and SVGAGI. CDR3 size: 14 residues. V was clipped by 4 bases and J by 9 bases; unmatched bases: 9. CDR3 residues: CASSSWAGEGEQFF. The CDR3 bases are TGTGCCAGCAGTTCCTGGGCGGGAGAAGGTGAGCAGTTCTTC.

V and J are TRBV19 and TRBJ2-5; a weak D match, TRBD2 (7 bases). The CDR3 length is 15 residues. V lost 1 base and J lost 5, with 14 bases in between. The germline V gene has CDR1 LNHDA and CDR2 SQIVND (reference sequence). CDR3 sequence: CASSIGRGATETQYF. In DNA form, the CDR3 reads TGTGCCAGTAGTATAGGTCGGGGGGCAACGGAGACCCAGTACTTC.

Remarks on this clone: The junction does not match germline at one end; this may be a read error. V usage is TRBV7-2 and J usage is TRBJ1-1; 9 nucleotides match TRBD1. The CDR3 runs to 16 residues. Germline CDR1 is SGHTA and CDR2 is FQGNSA. The CDR3 loop reads CASSLGGTGSNAEAFF. The DNA for the CDR3 is TGTGCCAGCAGCTTAGGCGGGACAGGGTCGAACGCTGAAGCTTTCTTT.

V is TRBV2 and J is TRBJ1-5; D not resolved. V dropped 8 bases and J dropped 3 bases, with 11 bases sitting between them. The CDR3 length is 13 residues. CDR1 and CDR2 (germline): SNHLY, FYNNEI. As DNA, the CDR3 is TGTGCCAGCTGTGTCGGGGACAATCAGCCCCAGCATTTT. As protein: CASCVGDNQPQHF.

The gene calls are TRBV11-3 and TRBJ2-2; perhaps TRBD2 as D (6 bases). The CDR3 totals 15 residues. Trimming removed 4 bases from V and 2 bases from J, with 11 bases in between. The germline V gene encodes CDR1 SGHNT and CDR2 YENEEA. CDR3 bases: TGTGCCAGCAGCTCCCTAGGGACTAACACCGGGGAGCTGTTTTTT. This encodes CASSSLGTNTGELFF.

The sample holds one count of this clone. V usage is TRBV5-1 and J usage is TRBJ2-1; D unresolved. The CDR3 totals 15 residues. CDR1 and CDR2 from the germline V gene are SGHRS and YFSETQ. V was trimmed by 4 bases and J by 0 bases, leaving 11 bases between them. CDR3 sequence reads: CASSTRPSSYNEQFF. CDR3 nucleotide sequence: TGCGCCAGCAGCACCCGCCCTAGCTCCTACAATGAGCAGTTCTTC. Looking up the rest from reference TRBV5-1 and TRBJ2-1 gives the full variable domain: KAGVTQTPRYLIKTRGQQVTLSCSPISGHRSVSWYQQTPGQGLQFLFEYFSETQRNKGNFPGRFSGRQFSNSRSEMNVSTLELGDSALYLCASSTRPSSYNEQFFGPGTRLTVL.

Only one count was recorded for this clone. The DNA for the CDR3 is TGTGCCAGCTCACCAAAACTGCTAGCGGCTTATGAGCAGTTCTTC. It encodes CASSPKLLAAYEQFF. J is TRBJ2-1 and V is TRBV18; 7 bases are a match to TRBD2. The CDR3 spans 15 residues. The germline CDR1 and CDR2 sequences are KGHSH and LQKENI. V gave up 2 bases and J gave up 8 bases; unmatched junction bases: 9.

The V call is TRBV5-4, the J call TRBJ2-3; D might be TRBD1 (6 bases). The V and J ends lost 4 bases and 2 bases respectively, with 20 bases between them. Germline CDR1 SGHNT, CDR2 YYREEE (reference sequence). The CDR3 sequence is 17 residues long. CDR3 in amino acids: CASSPLGQLTSTDTQYF. The CDR3, as DNA: TGTGCCAGCAGCCCCCTGGGACAACTTACCTCCACAGATACGCAGTATTTT.

The chain couples TRBV9 to TRBJ2-7; 10 nucleotides align to TRBD2. The CDR3 sequence is 15 residues long. CDR1 SGDLS and CDR2 YYNGEE come from the germline V gene. The J segment lost 2 bases and the V segment lost 4 bases, leaving 6 bases of the junction unmatched. The CDR3 coding sequence is TGTGCCAGCAGCCCTAGCGGGAGCCCCACCTACGAGCAGTACTTC. This encodes CASSPSGSPTYEQYF.

This chain links TRBV7-2 with TRBJ2-5; TRBD1 matches 7 bases. With 5 bases clipped from V and 3 bases from J, the junction kept 9 bases outside the gene matches. CDR3 length: 15 residues. Looked up from germline, CDR1 is SGHTA and CDR2 is FQGNSA. The CDR3 sequence: CASSGGRGQKETQYF. The DNA for the CDR3 is TGTGCCAGCAGCGGGGGTAGGGGACAGAAAGAGACCCAGTACTTC.

The chain joins TRBV7-9 to TRBJ1-1; no clear D. Germline values: CDR1 SEHNR, CDR2 FQNEAQ (reference sequence). V shed 6 bases and J shed 1 base, with 12 bases lying between them. The CDR3 loop spans 14 amino acids. Here the CDR3 DNA reads TGTGCCAGCAGTTTATTAGCAGAGAACACTGAAGCTTTCTTT. Amino acid sequence: CASSLLAENTEAFF.

Note on this clone: The junction differs from germline at one of its ends, possibly a read error. V is TRBV6-5 and J is TRBJ2-5; 8 nucleotides agree with TRBD2. The CDR3 sequence is 16 residues long. The germline CDR1 and CDR2 sequences are MNHEY and SVGAGI. CDR3 sequence (DNA): TGTGCCAGTAGTTACTCTACGGGGGGGATCCAAGAGACCCAGTACTTC. Translating gives CASSYSTGGIQETQYF.

The rearrangement joins TRBV5-1 to TRBJ2-3; D is unresolved. Germline V gene sequence: CDR1 SGHRS, CDR2 YFSETQ. V was trimmed by 1 base and J by 5 bases, leaving 11 bases between them. The CDR3 covers 14 residues. This chain's CDR3 is CASSLSEKGDTQYF. CDR3 in DNA: TGCGCCAGCAGCTTGTCAGAGAAGGGAGATACGCAGTATTTT. The full variable domain, in which reference TRBV5-1 and TRBJ2-3 provide the parts outside the CDR3, is KAGVTQTPRYLIKTRGQQVTLSCSPISGHRSVSWYQQTPGQGLQFLFEYFSETQRNKGNFPGRFSGRQFSNSRSEMNVSTLELGDSALYLCASSLSEKGDTQYFGPGTRLTVL.

This clone appeared once. The chain has TRBV7-9 and TRBJ2-3; 9 nucleotides agree with TRBD2. V was clipped by 7 bases and J by 2 bases; unmatched bases: 10. Germline lookup yields CDR1 SEHNR and CDR2 FQNEAQ (reference sequence). This CDR3 spans 16 amino acids. CDR3 residues: CASIREGTSPTDTQYF. The CDR3 DNA reads TGTGCCAGCATCAGGGAGGGGACTAGCCCCACAGATACGCAGTATTTT.

The chain joins TRBV9 to TRBJ2-5, with a tentative D call TRBD2 (5 bases). This CDR3 is 15 amino acids long. The V end lost 0 bases, the J end lost 2 bases, and 11 bases lay between the germline ends. Germline V gene lookup returns CDR1 SGDLS and CDR2 YYNGEE. The CDR3: CASSVEPSSQETQYF. Here the CDR3 DNA reads TGTGCCAGCAGCGTAGAACCTAGCTCTCAAGAGACCCAGTACTTC.

The chain is built from TRBV18 and TRBJ2-1; 14 positions agree with TRBD2. V shed 6 bases, J shed 11 bases, and the junction held 12 bases outside the gene matches. Germline V gene lookup returns CDR1 KGHSH and CDR2 LQKENI. The CDR3 runs 16 residues. CDR3 nucleotide sequence: TGTGCCAGCTCGGAGGGACTAGCGGGAGCCGCCGGGAAGCAGTTCTTC. Amino acids: CASSEGLAGAAGKQFF.

The gene calls are TRBV30 and TRBJ1-2, with D perhaps matching TRBD1 (6 bases). CDR3 size: 10 residues. Trimming left V 5 bases short and J 8 bases short, with 9 bases between. Germline CDR1 GTSNPN, CDR2 SVGIG (reference sequence). CDR3 sequence reads: CAWGQLGYTF. CDR3 nucleotides: TGTGCCTGGGGACAGTTAGGCTACACCTTC. Complete variable domain (other parts from reference TRBV30 and TRBJ1-2): SQTIHQWPATLVQPVGSPLSLECTVEGTSNPNLYWYRQAAGRGLQLLFYSVGIGQISSEVPQNLSASRPQDRQFILSSKKLLLSDSGFYLCAWGQLGYTFGSGTRLTVV.

V usage is TRBV5-1 and J usage is TRBJ2-2; D is possibly TRBD1 or TRBD2 (5 bases each). Trimming cost V 7 bases and J 3 bases, with 10 bases left between them. The CDR3 runs 13 residues. Per the germline V gene, CDR1 is SGHRS and CDR2 is YFSETQ. CDR3 sequence (DNA): TGCGCCAGCGGGGACCGAGACACCGGGGAGCTGTTTTTT. It yields the protein CASGDRDTGELFF.

A note on this clone: Other DNA sequences in the same sample also yield this CDR3. The gene calls are TRBV5-5 and TRBJ1-3; D is perhaps TRBD1 (6 bases). Looked up from germline, CDR1 is SGHKS and CDR2 is YYEKEE (reference sequence). This CDR3 region has 15 residues. V was trimmed by 0 bases and J by 2 bases, leaving 9 bases between them. CDR3 amino acids: CASSLGRGTGNTIYF. The DNA of the CDR3 is TGTGCCAGCAGCTTGGGGAGGGGGACTGGAAACACCATATATTTT.

The J gene is TRBJ2-5, the V gene TRBV5-4; 9 bases match TRBD2. This CDR3 is 15 amino acids long. The germline V gene has CDR1 SGHNT and CDR2 YYREEE (reference sequence). V lost 1 base and J lost 5; bases outside the gene matches: 6. CDR3 loop: CASSLPASGMETQYF. CDR3 nucleotide sequence: TGTGCCAGCAGCTTGCCGGCTAGCGGGATGGAGACCCAGTACTTC.

This chain connects TRBV13 to TRBJ1-2; a weak D match, TRBD1 (6 bases). This CDR3 spans 14 amino acids. Germline V gene lookup returns CDR1 PRHDT and CDR2 FYEKMQ (reference sequence). The V and J ends lost 6 bases and 3 bases respectively, with 14 bases between them. The CDR3: CASSRRGRDYGYTF. The CDR3 DNA reads TGTGCCAGCAGTCGAAGGGGGAGGGACTATGGCTACACCTTC.

The V and J genes are TRBV19 and TRBJ2-7, with unresolved D. Germline CDR1 is LNHDA and CDR2 is SQIVND (reference sequence). Between the trimmed V and J ends, which lost 3 bases and 0 bases, there was a span of 9 bases. The CDR3 has 14 amino acids. The CDR3: CASSILESSYEQYF. CDR3 DNA: TGTGCCAGTAGTATCTTGGAGAGCTCCTACGAGCAGTACTTC.

CDR3 nucleotide sequence: TGTGCCATCCCTGGGCAGGGGATCTACGAGCAGTACTTC. Protein sequence: CAIPGQGIYEQYF. This rearrangement joins TRBV6-1 to TRBJ2-7, with D perhaps matching TRBD1 (6 bases). The CDR3 has 13 residues. CDR1 and CDR2 from the germline V gene are MNHNS and SASEGT. V shed 10 bases and J shed 3 bases, with 16 bases lying between them.